The 21 T cell receptor beta chains below come from one sample, sequenced in a study of T cells in Graves' hyperthyroidism and ophthalmopathy. RNA transcripts provided the source from which TCR beta CDR3 regions were amplified. The primer set for the first-round RT-PCR of the TCR CDR3 was HTBI. MiXCR, run by TCRdb on the multiplex PCR reads, gives a single entry per CDR3 protein. The repertoire has around 350,000 distinct CDR3 sequences, less than 20% of them found once; the top ten carry 25% to 35%. What was sequenced was blood. The receptors come from a woman younger than 30 with Graves' hyperthyroidism that later progressed to Graves' ophthalmopathy.

In this sample, this clonotype turned up a few times. V usage is TRBV5-6 and J usage is TRBJ1-2; D might be TRBD1 (5 bases). This CDR3 region has 15 residues. Germline V CDR1 and CDR2: SGHDT, YYEEEE. Trimming shortened V by 0 bases and J by 0 bases, and 9 bases separated the two germline ends. The CDR3 DNA reads as TGTGCCAGCAGCTTGGGACAGAAGCCTAACTATGGCTACACCTTC. Translation gives CASSLGQKPNYGYTF.

Concerning this clonotype itself: A much larger clone differs by one base, so this may be a read error. The J gene is TRBJ1-1, the V gene TRBV5-1, with D perhaps matching TRBD1 (5 bases). This CDR3 contains 14 residues. CDR1 SGHRS and CDR2 YFSETQ come from the germline V gene. The CDR3 coding sequence is TGCACCAGCAGCTTGAGGGGCGGGAACACTGAAGCTTTCTTT. Translated, it gives CTSSLRGGNTEAFF.

The genes are TRBV15 and TRBJ1-4; D is unclear. The germline V gene has CDR1 LNHNV and CDR2 YYDKDF (reference sequence). This CDR3 region has 12 residues. Trimming pared 4 bases from V and 8 bases from J, leaving 8 bases between. DNA of the CDR3: TGTGCCACCAGCATGGAGGAAGAAAAACTGTTTTTT. Translated: CATSMEEEKLFF.

This clonotype was found a few times. The chain has TRBV29-1 and TRBJ2-7; 8 nucleotides agree with TRBD1. This CDR3 region has 14 residues. The V segment lost 1 base and the J segment 3 bases; nucleotides outside the gene matches: 5. Germline CDR1 reads SQVTM; CDR2 reads ANQGSEA. The CDR3 sequence is CSVEGQGPVYEQYF. CDR3 sequence (DNA): TGCAGCGTTGAAGGACAGGGGCCTGTCTACGAGCAGTACTTC.

At least ten counts were recorded for this clonotype. The rearrangement uses TRBV2 and TRBJ2-7; D is possibly TRBD2 (7 bases). The V gene lost 8 bases and the J gene lost 3 bases, with 23 bases spanning the gap. Germline V gives CDR1 SNHLY, CDR2 FYNNEI. The CDR3 covers 16 residues. The CDR3, as DNA: TGTGCCAGCTCCGGCGGGGGCAGACAACACCTCTACGAGCAGTACTTC. Residues: CASSGGGRQHLYEQYF. Looking up the rest from reference TRBV2 and TRBJ2-7 gives the full variable domain: EPEVTQTPSHQVTQMGQEVILRCVPISNHLYFYWYRQILGQKVEFLVSFYNNEISEKSEIFDDQFSVERPDGSNFTLKIRSTKLEDSAMYFCASSGGGRQHLYEQYFGPGTRLTVT.

This clonotype showed up just a few times. As DNA, the CDR3 is TGTGCCAGCAGTCGGTCGGAGGGGCAGTATTTT. Translated, it gives CASSRSEGQYF. This rearrangement joins TRBV28 to TRBJ2-3, with D possibly TRBD2 on 6 matching bases. The CDR3 totals 11 residues. The V end was cut by 5 bases, the J end by 11 bases, with 11 bases between. Looked up from germline, CDR1 is MDHEN and CDR2 is SYDVKM.

The chain has TRBV7-9 and TRBJ2-6, with D perhaps matching TRBD1 or TRBD2 (5 bases each). The CDR3 runs to 16 residues. Germline-derived CDR1 and CDR2 are SEHNR and FQNEAQ (reference sequence). V was trimmed by 5 bases and J by 8 bases, leaving 19 bases between them. Here the CDR3 DNA reads TGTGCCAGCAGCCCTTACCGGCGAGGGGTTTCCAACGTCCTGACTTTC. Its protein product is CASSPYRRGVSNVLTF.

At least ten counts were recorded for this clonotype. The CDR3 coding sequence is TGTGCCAGCAGCCCAGGCCCCGCACATCAGGGCGAAGAGACCCAGTACTTC. Its protein product is CASSPGPAHQGEETQYF. The chain couples TRBV5-4 to TRBJ2-5; tentatively, D is TRBD1 (5 bases). This CDR3 comprises 17 residues. V was cut by 4 bases and J by 3 bases, with 22 bases left in between. The germline gives CDR1 SGHNT, CDR2 YYREEE (reference sequence).

This clonotype was recorded many times. The J gene is TRBJ2-1, the V gene TRBV13, with D unclear. This CDR3 region has 16 residues. Germline assignment: CDR1 PRHDT and CDR2 FYEKMQ (reference sequence). The V gene lost 0 bases and the J gene lost 4 bases, with 13 bases spanning the gap. The CDR3, as DNA: TGTGCCAGCAGCTTAGGCCACCTCCGGCGGTACAATGAGCAGTTCTTC. Amino acid sequence: CASSLGHLRRYNEQFF.

This clonotype was detected only a few times. The rearrangement joins TRBV3-1 to TRBJ1-2; a possible D gene is TRBD1 (6 bases). The CDR3 is made up of 16 amino acids. Germline CDR1 reads LGHDT; CDR2 reads YNNKEL (reference sequence). Trimming shortened V by 3 bases and J by 4 bases, and 18 bases separated the two germline ends. The CDR3 loop is CASSHLMDDRPYGYTF. The CDR3 DNA follows: TGTGCCAGCAGCCATTTGATGGACGACAGGCCCTATGGCTACACCTTC.

This clonotype was recorded at least ten times. The V and J genes are TRBV6-8 and TRBJ1-1, with a possible D match to TRBD1 (5 bases). In germline, CDR1 is MNHGY, CDR2 SAAAGT. Trimming left V 0 bases short and J 6 bases short, with 14 bases between. The CDR3 sequence is 15 residues long. CDR3 DNA: TGTGCCAGCAGTTACTCGATAAGGGGAGTAGCTGAAGCTTTCTTT. Translated: CASSYSIRGVAEAFF.

The table lists this clonotype with many counts. The gene calls are TRBV20-1 and TRBJ1-5; 7 bases are a match to TRBD1. After removal of 5 bases from V and 1 base from J, the junction contained 14 bases not matched to a gene. The V gene's germline CDR1 is DFQATT and CDR2 SNEGSKA (reference sequence). CDR3 length equals 17 residues. DNA for the CDR3: TGCAGTGCTGGAGGGACAGCCCCTGGGGTGAGCAATCAGCCCCAGCATTTT. This encodes CSAGGTAPGVSNQPQHF.

This clonotype was picked up many times. The rearrangement joins TRBV11-2 to TRBJ2-2; TRBD2 might be the D (5 bases). CDR1 and CDR2 from the germline V gene are SGHAT and FQNNGV. Trimming cost V 5 bases and J 5 bases, with 15 bases left between them. This CDR3 comprises 15 residues. The CDR3 DNA is TGTGCCAGCAGCCTCGACTATGGATGGACCGGGGAGCTGTTTTTT. Translated, it gives CASSLDYGWTGELFF.

This clonotype was recorded at least ten times. The V gene is TRBV2, the J gene TRBJ2-3; unclear D gene. The CDR3 is made up of 15 amino acids. Per the germline V gene, CDR1 is SNHLY and CDR2 is FYNNEI. V lost 1 base and J lost 1, with 9 bases in between. In DNA, the CDR3 is TGTGCCAGCAGTGAAGTAACGGCGGGCACAGATACGCAGTATTTT. It encodes CASSEVTAGTDTQYF.

With regard to this clonotype: This may come from a read error, since a much larger clone is one base off. The CDR3 bases are TGTGCCAGCAGCTTAAACCCCGGTCATCCGTCCTACAATGATCAGTTCTTC. It specifies CASSLNPGHPSYNDQFF. The chain employs TRBV7-8 and TRBJ2-1; D is unclear. This CDR3 has 17 residues. Germline CDR1 reads SGHVS; CDR2 reads FQNEAQ.

Comment on this clonotype: Given a much more abundant clone one base away, this may be a read error. V is TRBV15 and J is TRBJ2-3, with a weak D call TRBD2 (6 bases). Germline values: CDR1 LNHNV, CDR2 YYDKDF (reference sequence). The CDR3 totals 14 residues. Trimming took 5 bases from V and 0 from J, leaving 9 bases between them. The CDR3 reads CATSGTASTDTQYF. For the CDR3, the DNA is TGTGCCACCAGCGGGACTGCTAGCACAGATACGCAGTATTTT.

V is TRBV6-1 and J is TRBJ2-5; 12 nucleotides align to TRBD1. The CDR3 extends over 16 amino acids. The V segment lost 6 bases and the J segment 5 bases; nucleotides outside the gene matches: 10. The germline V gene has CDR1 MNHNS and CDR2 SASEGT. The CDR3 DNA follows: TGTGCCAGCAGCCGCGGGACAGGGGGCGCGTGGGAGACCCAGTACTTC. This translates into CASSRGTGGAWETQYF.

This clonotype was counted only a few times. V is TRBV29-1 and J is TRBJ2-1; 8 bases agree with TRBD2. CDR3 length: 14 amino acids. The V segment lost 8 bases and the J segment 0 bases; nucleotides outside the gene matches: 6. Germline V gene data show CDR1 as SQVTM and CDR2 as ANQGSEA. The CDR3 DNA reads TGCAGCATACTAGCGGACGACTCCTACAATGAGCAGTTCTTC. Protein product: CSILADDSYNEQFF.

This clonotype was observed at least ten times. This chain connects TRBV6-2 or TRBV6-3 to TRBJ2-7, with 7 bases lining up with TRBD1. V was clipped by 10 bases and J by 1 base; unmatched bases: 10. The CDR3 is 14 residues long. Germline loops: CDR1 MNHEY, CDR2 SVGEGT. The CDR3 DNA reads as TGTGCCATCTGGACTCCGGGACAGTCCTACGAGCAGTACTTC. This encodes CAIWTPGQSYEQYF.

About this clonotype: It may be a read error: a sequence one base away is much more abundant. CDR3 nucleotide sequence: TGTGCCAGCAGCCAAATTCCCATAGCGGGAGGGCTACCCGACGAGCAGTACTTC. Translated, it gives CASSQIPIAGGLPDEQYF. The V and J genes are TRBV3-1 and TRBJ2-7; 11 positions match TRBD2. The germline V gene has CDR1 LGHDT and CDR2 YNNKEL (reference sequence). J lost 5 bases, V lost 2 bases, and 14 bases had no gene match. The CDR3 is 18 amino acids.

This clonotype appeared many times. The CDR3 DNA reads as TGTGCCAGCAGTTTTCGACAGGGGAATGGCTACACCTTC. Protein: CASSFRQGNGYTF. The chain joins TRBV27 to TRBJ1-2; 8 bases map to TRBD1. V lost 3 bases to trimming and J lost 6 bases; unmatched junction nucleotides: 3. Germline V gene sequence: CDR1 MNHEY, CDR2 SMNVEV (reference sequence). The CDR3 is 13 residues long.